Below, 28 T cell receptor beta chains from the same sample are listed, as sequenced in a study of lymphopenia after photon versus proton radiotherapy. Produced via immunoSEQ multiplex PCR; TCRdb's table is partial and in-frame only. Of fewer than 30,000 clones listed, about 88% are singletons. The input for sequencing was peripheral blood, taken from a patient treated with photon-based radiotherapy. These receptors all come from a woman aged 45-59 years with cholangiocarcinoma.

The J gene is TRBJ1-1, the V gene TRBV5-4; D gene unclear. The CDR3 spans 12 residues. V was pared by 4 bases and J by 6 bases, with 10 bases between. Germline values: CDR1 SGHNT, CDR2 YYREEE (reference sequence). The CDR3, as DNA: TGTGCCAGCAGCGGCGAATTTTCTGAAGCTTTCTTT. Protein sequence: CASSGEFSEAFF.

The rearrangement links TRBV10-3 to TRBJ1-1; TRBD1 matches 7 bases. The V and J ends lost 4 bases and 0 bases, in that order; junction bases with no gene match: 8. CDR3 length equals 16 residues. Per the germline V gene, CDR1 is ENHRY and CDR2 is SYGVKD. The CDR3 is CAISGTGVTMNTEAFF. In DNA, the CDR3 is TGTGCCATCAGTGGCACAGGGGTGACCATGAACACTGAAGCTTTCTTT.

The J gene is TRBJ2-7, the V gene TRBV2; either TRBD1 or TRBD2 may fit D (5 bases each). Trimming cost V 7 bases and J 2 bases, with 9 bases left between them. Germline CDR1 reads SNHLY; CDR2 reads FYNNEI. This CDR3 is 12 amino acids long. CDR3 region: CASMKGPYEQYF. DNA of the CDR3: TGTGCCAGCATGAAGGGACCCTACGAGCAGTACTTC.

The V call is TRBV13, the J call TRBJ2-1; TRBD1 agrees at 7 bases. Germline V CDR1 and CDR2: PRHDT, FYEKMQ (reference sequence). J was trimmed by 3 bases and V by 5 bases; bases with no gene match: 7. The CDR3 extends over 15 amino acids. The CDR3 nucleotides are TGTGCCAGCAGCCCCGGACAGGCGAACTACAATGAGCAGTTCTTC. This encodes CASSPGQANYNEQFF. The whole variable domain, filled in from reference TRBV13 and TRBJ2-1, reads AAGVIQSPRHLIKEKRETATLKCYPIPRHDTVYWYQQGPGQDPQFLISFYEKMQSDKGSIPDRFSAQQFSDYHSELNMSSLELGDSALYFCASSPGQANYNEQFFGPGTRLTVL.

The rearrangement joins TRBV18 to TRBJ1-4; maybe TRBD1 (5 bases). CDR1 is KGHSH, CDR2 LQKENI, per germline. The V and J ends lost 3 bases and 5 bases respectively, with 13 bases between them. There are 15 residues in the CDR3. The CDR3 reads CASSPGGTANEKLFF. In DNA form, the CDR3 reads TGTGCCAGCTCACCGGGCGGGACGGCAAATGAAAAACTGTTTTTT. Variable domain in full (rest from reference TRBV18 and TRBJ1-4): NAGVMQNPRHLVRRRGQEARLRCSPMKGHSHVYWYRQLPEEGLKFMVYLQKENIIDESGMPKERFSAEFPKEGPSILRIQQVVRGDSAAYFCASSPGGTANEKLFFGSGTQLSVL.

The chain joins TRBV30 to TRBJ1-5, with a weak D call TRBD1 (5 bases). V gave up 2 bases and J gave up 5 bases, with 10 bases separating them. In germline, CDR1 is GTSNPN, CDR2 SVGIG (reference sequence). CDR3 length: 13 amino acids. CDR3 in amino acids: CAWSFQGDQPQHF. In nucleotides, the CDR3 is TGTGCCTGGAGTTTTCAGGGAGATCAGCCCCAGCATTTT.

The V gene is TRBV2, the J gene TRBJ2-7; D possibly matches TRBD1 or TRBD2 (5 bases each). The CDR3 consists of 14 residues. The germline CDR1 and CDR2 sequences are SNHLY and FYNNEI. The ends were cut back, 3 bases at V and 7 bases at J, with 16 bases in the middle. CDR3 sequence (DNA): TGTGCCAGCAGTGAGAGGGGTTACCCACTTGAGCAGTACTTC. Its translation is CASSERGYPLEQYF.

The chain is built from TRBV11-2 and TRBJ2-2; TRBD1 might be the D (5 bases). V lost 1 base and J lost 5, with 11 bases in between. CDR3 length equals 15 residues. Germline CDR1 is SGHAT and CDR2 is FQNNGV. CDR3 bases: TGTGCCAGCAGCTTAGGGCTGACAGTTACCGGGGAGCTGTTTTTT. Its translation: CASSLGLTVTGELFF.

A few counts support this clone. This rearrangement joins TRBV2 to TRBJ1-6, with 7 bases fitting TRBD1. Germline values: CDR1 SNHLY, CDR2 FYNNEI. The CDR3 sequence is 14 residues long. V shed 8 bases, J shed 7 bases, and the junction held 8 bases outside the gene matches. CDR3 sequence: CASGAGQWNSPLHF. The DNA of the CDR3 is TGTGCCAGCGGGGCGGGACAGTGGAATTCACCCCTCCACTTT.

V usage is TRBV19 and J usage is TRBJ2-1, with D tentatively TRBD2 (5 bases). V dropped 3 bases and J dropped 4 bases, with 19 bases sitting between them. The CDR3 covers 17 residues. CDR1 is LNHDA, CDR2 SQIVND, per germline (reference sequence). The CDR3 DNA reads TGTGCCAGTAGTATGGCGAGCAGTCATGGAGGTTACAATGAGCAGTTCTTC. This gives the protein CASSMASSHGGYNEQFF.

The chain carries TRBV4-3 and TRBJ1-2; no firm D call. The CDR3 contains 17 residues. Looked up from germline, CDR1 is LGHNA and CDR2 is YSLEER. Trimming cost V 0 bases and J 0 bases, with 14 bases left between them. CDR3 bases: TGCGCCAGCAGCCAAGACATGAGGGCAGCTTCTAACTATGGCTACACCTTC. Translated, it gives CASSQDMRAASNYGYTF.

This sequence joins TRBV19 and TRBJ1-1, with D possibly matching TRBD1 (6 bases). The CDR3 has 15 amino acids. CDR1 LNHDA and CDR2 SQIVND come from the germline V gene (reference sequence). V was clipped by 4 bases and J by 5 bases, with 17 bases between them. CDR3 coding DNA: TGTGCCAGTAGTAAAAAACAGGGTATTCCGACTGAAGCTTTCTTT. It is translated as CASSKKQGIPTEAFF.

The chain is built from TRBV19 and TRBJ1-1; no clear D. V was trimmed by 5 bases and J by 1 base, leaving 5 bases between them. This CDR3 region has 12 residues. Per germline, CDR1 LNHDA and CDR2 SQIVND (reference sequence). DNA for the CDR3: TGTGCCAGTAGTCTGGGGAACACTGAAGCTTTCTTT. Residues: CASSLGNTEAFF.

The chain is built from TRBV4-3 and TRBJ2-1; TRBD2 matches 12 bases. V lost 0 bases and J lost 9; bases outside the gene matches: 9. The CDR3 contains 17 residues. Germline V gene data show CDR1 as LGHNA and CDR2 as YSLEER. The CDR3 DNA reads TGCGCCAGCAGCCAAGATCGCGCTAGCGGGGGGGCCGGTGAGCAGTTCTTC. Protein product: CASSQDRASGGAGEQFF.

The CDR3, as DNA: TGTGCCAGCAGCTTAGCATTTTTGGGACAGGGAGAGAACACTGAAGCTTTCTTT. This sequence encodes CASSLAFLGQGENTEAFF. This chain links TRBV7-2 with TRBJ1-1; 9 positions match TRBD1. This CDR3 spans 18 amino acids. The V segment lost 0 bases and the J segment 1 base; nucleotides outside the gene matches: 9. Germline V gene data show CDR1 as SGHTA and CDR2 as FQGNSA.

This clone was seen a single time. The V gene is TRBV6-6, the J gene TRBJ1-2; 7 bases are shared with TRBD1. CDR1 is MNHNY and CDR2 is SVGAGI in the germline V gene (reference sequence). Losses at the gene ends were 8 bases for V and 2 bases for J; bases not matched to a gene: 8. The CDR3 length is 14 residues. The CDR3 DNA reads TGTGCCAGCGTCTCATCCAGGGGGAACTATGGCTACACCTTC. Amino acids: CASVSSRGNYGYTF.

CDR3 sequence reads: CASSLDNSGANVLTF. For the CDR3, the DNA is TGTGCCAGCAGCTTGGACAACTCTGGGGCCAACGTCCTGACTTTC. The chain combines TRBV7-9 with TRBJ2-6, with TRBD1 as a possible D gene (5 bases). The germline CDR1 and CDR2 sequences are SEHNR and FQNEAQ (reference sequence). Trimming shortened V by 3 bases and J by 0 bases, and 6 bases separated the two germline ends. The CDR3 consists of 15 residues. The variable domain in full, with the rest retrieved from reference TRBV7-9 and TRBJ2-6, is DTGVSQNPRHKITKRGQNVTFRCDPISEHNRLYWYRQTLGQGPEFLTYFQNEAQLEKSRLLSDRFSAERPKGSFSTLEIQRTEQGDSAMYLCASSLDNSGANVLTFGAGSRLTVL.

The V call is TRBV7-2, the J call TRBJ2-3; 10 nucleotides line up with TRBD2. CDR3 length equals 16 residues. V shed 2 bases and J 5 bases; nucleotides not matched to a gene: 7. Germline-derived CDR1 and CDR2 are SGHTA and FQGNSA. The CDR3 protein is CASSLWIAGGGDTQYF. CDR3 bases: TGTGCCAGCAGCTTATGGATAGCGGGGGGTGGAGATACGCAGTATTTT.

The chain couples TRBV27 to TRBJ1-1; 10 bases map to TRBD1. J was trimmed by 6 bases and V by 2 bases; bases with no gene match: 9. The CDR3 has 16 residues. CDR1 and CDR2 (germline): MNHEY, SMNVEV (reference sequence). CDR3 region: CASSLGGSGTGAEAFF. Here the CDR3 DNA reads TGTGCCAGCAGTTTAGGAGGATCCGGGACAGGGGCTGAAGCTTTCTTT.

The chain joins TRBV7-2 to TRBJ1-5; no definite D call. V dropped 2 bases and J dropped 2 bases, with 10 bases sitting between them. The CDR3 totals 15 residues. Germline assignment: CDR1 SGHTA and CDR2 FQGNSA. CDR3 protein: CASSLSRSGNQPQHF. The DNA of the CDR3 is TGTGCCAGCAGCTTATCCAGGAGTGGCAATCAGCCCCAGCATTTT.

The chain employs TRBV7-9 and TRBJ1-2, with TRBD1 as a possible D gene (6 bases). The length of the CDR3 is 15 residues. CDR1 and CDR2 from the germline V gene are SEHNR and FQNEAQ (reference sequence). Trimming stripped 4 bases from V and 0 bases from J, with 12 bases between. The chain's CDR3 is CASSSQGSANYGYTF. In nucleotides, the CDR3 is TGTGCCAGCAGCTCTCAGGGGTCTGCTAACTATGGCTACACCTTC. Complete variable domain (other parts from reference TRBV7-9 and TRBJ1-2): DTGVSQNPRHKITKRGQNVTFRCDPISEHNRLYWYRQTLGQGPEFLTYFQNEAQLEKSRLLSDRFSAERPKGSFSTLEIQRTEQGDSAMYLCASSSQGSANYGYTFGSGTRLTVV.

CDR3 in DNA: TGTGCCAGCAGTGACAGCCATAATTCACCCCTCCACTTT. Amino acid sequence: CASSDSHNSPLHF. V usage is TRBV2 and J usage is TRBJ1-6; D not resolved. The V and J ends lost 3 bases and 5 bases respectively, with 5 bases between them. This CDR3 has 13 amino acids. The germline gives CDR1 SNHLY, CDR2 FYNNEI. The whole variable domain, remainder taken from reference TRBV2 and TRBJ1-6, is EPEVTQTPSHQVTQMGQEVILRCVPISNHLYFYWYRQILGQKVEFLVSFYNNEISEKSEIFDDQFSVERPDGSNFTLKIRSTKLEDSAMYFCASSDSHNSPLHFGNGTRLTVT.

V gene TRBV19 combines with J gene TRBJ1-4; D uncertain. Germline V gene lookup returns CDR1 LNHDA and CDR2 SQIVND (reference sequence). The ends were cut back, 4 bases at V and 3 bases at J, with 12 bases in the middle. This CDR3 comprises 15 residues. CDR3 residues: CASSTPRGSNEKLFF. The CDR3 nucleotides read TGTGCCAGTAGTACGCCGAGAGGGTCTAATGAAAAACTGTTTTTT.

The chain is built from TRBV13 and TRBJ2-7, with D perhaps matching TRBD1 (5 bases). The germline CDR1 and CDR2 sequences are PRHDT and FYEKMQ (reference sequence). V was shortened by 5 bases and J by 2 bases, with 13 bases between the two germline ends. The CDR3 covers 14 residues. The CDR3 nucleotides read TGTGCCAGCAGCCCCTTTCAGGGTACCTACGAGCAGTACTTC. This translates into CASSPFQGTYEQYF.

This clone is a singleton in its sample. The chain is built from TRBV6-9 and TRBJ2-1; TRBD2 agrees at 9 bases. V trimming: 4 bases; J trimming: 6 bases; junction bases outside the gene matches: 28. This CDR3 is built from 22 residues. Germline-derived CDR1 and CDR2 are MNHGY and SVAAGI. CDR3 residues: CASSLGLAMTKRLFFPPNEQFF. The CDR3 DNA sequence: TGTGCCAGCAGTTTAGGACTAGCGATGACCAAGAGACTATTTTTCCCCCCCAATGAGCAGTTCTTC.

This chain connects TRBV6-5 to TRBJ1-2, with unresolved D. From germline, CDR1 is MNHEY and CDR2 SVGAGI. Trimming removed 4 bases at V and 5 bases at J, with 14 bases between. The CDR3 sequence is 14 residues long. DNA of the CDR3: TGTGCCAGCAGTTCCCTTGTAGCGGATTATGGCTACACCTTC. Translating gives CASSSLVADYGYTF.

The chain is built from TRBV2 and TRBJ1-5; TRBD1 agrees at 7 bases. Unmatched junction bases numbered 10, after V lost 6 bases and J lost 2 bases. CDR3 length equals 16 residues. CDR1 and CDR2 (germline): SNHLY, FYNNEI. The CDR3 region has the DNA TGTGCCAGCAGACTAGACAGGGTTGGGGGCAATCAGCCCCAGCATTTT. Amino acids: CASRLDRVGGNQPQHF. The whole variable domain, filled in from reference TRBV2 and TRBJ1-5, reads EPEVTQTPSHQVTQMGQEVILRCVPISNHLYFYWYRQILGQKVEFLVSFYNNEISEKSEIFDDQFSVERPDGSNFTLKIRSTKLEDSAMYFCASRLDRVGGNQPQHFGDGTRLSIL.

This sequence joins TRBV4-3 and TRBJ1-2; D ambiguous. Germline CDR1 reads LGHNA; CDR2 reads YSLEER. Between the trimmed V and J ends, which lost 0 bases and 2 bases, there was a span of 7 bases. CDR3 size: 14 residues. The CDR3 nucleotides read TGCGCCAGCAGCCAAGATGTGGGAAACTATGGCTACACCTTC. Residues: CASSQDVGNYGYTF.